The 10 T cell receptor beta chains below were found in one sample sequenced in a study of cytomegalovirus exposure and HLA in healthy donors. The PCR employed 60 Vbeta primers together with 13 Jbeta primers. TCRdb's table, derived via immunoSEQ multiplex PCR, lists solely in-frame clones and lacks some. Of 100,000 or so clones detected, around 62% appear once; the ten largest clones hold around 5.5%. Sequenced input: PBMCs. These receptors all stem from a woman in her thirties in good health and CMV-seropositive.

This clone was seen a few times. This chain joins TRBV11-2 and TRBJ2-7, with D perhaps TRBD2 (5 bases). The length of the CDR3 is 11 residues. V was shortened by 1 base and J by 11 bases, with 9 bases between the two germline ends. CDR1 is SGHAT, CDR2 FQNNGV, per germline. CDR3 coding DNA: TGTGCCAGCAGCTTAGTGCAGGAGGAGTACTTC. It yields the protein CASSLVQEEYF.

This clone was detected a few times. The chain couples TRBV4-2 to TRBJ1-2; 8 bases match TRBD1. Germline V gives CDR1 LGHNA, CDR2 YNFKEQ. CDR3 length: 14 amino acids. The V and J ends lost 2 bases and 3 bases, in that order; junction bases with no gene match: 2. The DNA of the CDR3 is TGTGCCAGCAGCCAAATACAGGGGGACTATGGCTACACCTTC. Translation: CASSQIQGDYGYTF.

The V and J genes are TRBV5-1 and TRBJ2-1; TRBD1 might be the D (5 bases). Germline V gene data show CDR1 as SGHRS and CDR2 as YFSETQ. Trimming shortened V by 0 bases and J by 8 bases, and 12 bases separated the two germline ends. The CDR3 extends over 14 amino acids. The CDR3 bases are TGCGCCAGCAGCTTGGACAGGTTTGAGGATGAGCAGTTCTTC. Translation gives CASSLDRFEDEQFF.

The chain joins TRBV2 to TRBJ1-6; D is uncertain. V was shortened by 3 bases and J by 13 bases, with 16 bases between the two germline ends. The germline V gene encodes CDR1 SNHLY and CDR2 FYNNEI. The CDR3 totals 14 residues. The CDR3 here is CASSEMAPSGPLHF. CDR3 bases: TGTGCCAGCAGTGAGATGGCGCCATCCGGGCCCCTCCACTTT.

The CDR3 is CASSVEGQIAWETQYF. In DNA form, the CDR3 reads TGTGCCAGCAGCGTAGAGGGACAGATCGCCTGGGAGACCCAGTACTTC. The rearrangement uses TRBV9 and TRBJ2-5, with 7 bases that match TRBD1. Germline assignment: CDR1 SGDLS and CDR2 YYNGEE. V trimming: 0 bases; J trimming: 5 bases; junction bases outside the gene matches: 10. This CDR3 region has 16 residues.

The chain has TRBV6-5 and TRBJ1-2, with a tentative D call TRBD1 (5 bases). The length of the CDR3 is 15 residues. From germline, CDR1 is MNHEY and CDR2 SVGAGI. V was shortened by 5 bases and J by 7 bases, with 20 bases between the two germline ends. CDR3 in amino acids: CASSGGDGAGGGYTF. In nucleotides, the CDR3 is TGTGCCAGCAGTGGGGGGGACGGCGCCGGCGGTGGCTACACCTTC.

The V and J genes are TRBV7-8 and TRBJ2-1, with TRBD2 matching 11 bases. CDR1 is SGHVS and CDR2 is FQNEAQ in the germline V gene. The CDR3 spans 16 residues. V shed 1 base, J shed 9 bases, and the junction held 8 bases outside the gene matches. CDR3: CASSLETSGVLGEQFF. In DNA, the CDR3 is TGTGCCAGCAGCTTAGAGACTAGCGGGGTCTTAGGTGAGCAGTTCTTC.

The rearrangement uses TRBV7-6 and TRBJ2-5; TRBD2 aligns across 8 bases. This CDR3 is 14 amino acids long. With 2 bases clipped from V and 5 bases from J, the junction kept 4 bases outside the gene matches. CDR1 and CDR2 from the germline V gene are SGHVS and FNYEAQ. The CDR3 reads CASSLSGGRETQYF. The CDR3 DNA sequence: TGTGCCAGCAGCTTAAGCGGGGGAAGGGAGACCCAGTACTTC.

This chain uses TRBV5-1 with TRBJ2-6; 7 nucleotides line up with TRBD1. V trimming: 7 bases; J trimming: 0 bases; junction bases outside the gene matches: 10. CDR1 is SGHRS, CDR2 YFSETQ, per germline. This CDR3 spans 17 amino acids. The CDR3 spells CASQTGTADSGANVLTF. Written as DNA, the CDR3 is TGCGCCAGCCAAACGGGGACAGCAGACTCTGGGGCCAACGTCCTGACTTTC.

A word on this clone: A junction end diverges from the germline sequence, so it may reflect a read error. The chain carries TRBV7-9 and TRBJ1-5; D is uncertain. Germline assignment: CDR1 SEHNR and CDR2 FQNEAQ (reference sequence). The CDR3 consists of 12 residues. This CDR3 reads CSSSPSNQPQHF. The CDR3 DNA follows: TGTTCCAGCAGCCCTTCGAATCAGCCCCAGCATTTT.